The entry below gives a single TCR beta chain sequence along with its context. The antigen is unknown. This sample was taken from a study of OX40 agonist ivuxolimab in advanced cancers. Study details: There were three patients with partial responses, one having hepatocellular carcinoma and two cutaneous melanoma. Findings and limits, study-wide: On average, a greater number of expanded clones characterised CD8+ T cells relative to CD4+.

Using immunoSEQ multiplex PCR, the repertoire was profiled, and TCRdb retains in-frame clones only, with some absent. The profile covers approximately 82,000 clones, with roughly 86% appearing a single time and approximately 6.5% taken by the ten largest. This receptor was identified in an adult with an advanced solid tumor such as melanoma, head and neck, liver or kidney cancer. Sequenced material: CD4+ or CD8+ T cells sorted from blood, taken in a trial of the OX40 agonist ivuxolimab.

CDR3 region: CASSLNRGKAGELFF. DNA for the CDR3: TGTGCCAGCAGCTTAAATCGGGGGAAAGCCGGGGAGCTGTTTTTT. The chain carries TRBV7-3 and TRBJ2-2, with D possibly TRBD2 on 6 matching bases. This CDR3 has 15 amino acids. The germline CDR1 and CDR2 sequences are SGHTA and FQGTGA. The V end was cut by 1 base, the J end by 6 bases, with 12 bases between.